Following are 24 T cell receptor beta chains from one sample sequenced in a study of radiation and T cells in renal cell carcinoma. Sequencing used immunoSEQ multiplex PCR; TCRdb keeps in-frame clones, though not all of them. The sample lists 45,000 or so clones; 83% were seen once. Time point defined: baseline pretreatment blood. Treatment reported: 15 Gy SBRT to primary tumor, nephrectomy 4 weeks later. The sample in question was blood, obtained from a patient whose treatment included radiotherapy and nephrectomy. These receptors were collected from a woman in her 70s with renal cell carcinoma.

The rearrangement links TRBV5-4 to TRBJ1-6, with 7 bases aligning to TRBD1. Germline loops: CDR1 SGHNT, CDR2 YYREEE (reference sequence). V dropped 0 bases and J dropped 2; count of bases not matched to a gene: 2. The CDR3 loop spans 16 amino acids. This chain's CDR3 is CASSLGQGAYNSPLHF. The CDR3 nucleotides are TGTGCCAGCAGCTTGGGACAGGGCGCCTATAATTCACCCCTCCACTTT.

This clone was detected only a few times. The chain links TRBV19 to TRBJ1-1; D might be TRBD1 (5 bases). Looked up from germline, CDR1 is LNHDA and CDR2 is SQIVND (reference sequence). This CDR3 is 14 amino acids long. Trimming pared 10 bases from V and 5 bases from J, leaving 20 bases between. The CDR3 loop is CATGTAGYITEAFF. CDR3 DNA: TGTGCCACCGGAACGGCAGGGTATATTACTGAAGCTTTCTTT.

The chain links TRBV11-2 to TRBJ2-1; tentatively, D is TRBD2 (5 bases). The CDR3 loop spans 19 amino acids. Germline CDR1 reads SGHAT; CDR2 reads FQNNGV. The germline V and J ends were trimmed by 1 base and 0 bases, with 19 bases remaining between them. In nucleotides, the CDR3 is TGTGCCAGCAGCTTAGGGGCCGGAGGACTGGGTAGCTCCTACAATGAGCAGTTCTTC. Encoded protein: CASSLGAGGLGSSYNEQFF.

The genes are TRBV11-3 and TRBJ2-2, with 8 bases that match TRBD1. The CDR3 sequence is 16 residues long. V trimming: 1 base; J trimming: 6 bases; junction bases outside the gene matches: 7. The germline V gene has CDR1 SGHNT and CDR2 YENEEA. For the CDR3, the DNA is TGTGCCAGCAGCTTAGGCGCGACAGGGGCCCCCGGGGAGCTGTTTTTT. Its translation is CASSLGATGAPGELFF.

The V gene is TRBV5-1, the J gene TRBJ1-4; 7 bases match TRBD1. The CDR3 is 13 residues long. Per germline, CDR1 SGHRS and CDR2 YFSETQ. J gave up 8 bases and V 1 base, and 2 bases lay outside the gene matches. CDR3 in amino acids: CASSLTGEEKLFF. CDR3 bases: TGCGCCAGCAGCTTGACAGGGGAGGAAAAACTGTTTTTT. The full variable domain, its missing parts supplied by reference TRBV5-1 and TRBJ1-4, is KAGVTQTPRYLIKTRGQQVTLSCSPISGHRSVSWYQQTPGQGLQFLFEYFSETQRNKGNFPGRFSGRQFSNSRSEMNVSTLELGDSALYLCASSLTGEEKLFFGSGTQLSVL.

V gene TRBV6-6 combines with J gene TRBJ2-2, with D possibly being TRBD1 or TRBD2 (6 bases each). CDR3 length: 15 amino acids. Trimming took off 4 bases at V and 3 bases at J, with 12 bases between the two ends. The V gene's germline CDR1 is MNHNY and CDR2 SVGAGI (reference sequence). CDR3 protein: CASSLPGEDTGELFF. The CDR3 bases are TGTGCCAGCAGTTTACCAGGGGAGGACACCGGGGAGCTGTTTTTT.

V usage is TRBV30 and J usage is TRBJ1-6, with no clear D. Germline lookup yields CDR1 GTSNPN and CDR2 SVGIG (reference sequence). Trimming took 4 bases from V and 7 from J, leaving 14 bases between them. The CDR3 sequence is 14 residues long. The CDR3 bases are TGTGCCTGGAACCCAAAGGCGGAAAATTCACCCCTCCACTTT. Amino acid sequence: CAWNPKAENSPLHF.

The V and J genes are TRBV7-9 and TRBJ2-7; 7 bases line up with TRBD1. Germline CDR1 is SEHNR and CDR2 is FQNEAQ (reference sequence). Unmatched junction bases numbered 1, after V lost 0 bases and J lost 2 bases. The CDR3 totals 14 residues. The CDR3 protein is CASSLARGTYEQYF. The DNA for the CDR3 is TGTGCCAGCAGCTTAGCCAGGGGGACCTACGAGCAGTACTTC.

V gene TRBV4-2 combines with J gene TRBJ2-1; the D call may be TRBD1 or TRBD2 (6 bases each). V was pared by 0 bases and J by 4 bases, with 13 bases between. This CDR3 is 16 amino acids long. Germline CDR1 and CDR2: LGHNA and YNFKEQ. The CDR3 sequence is CASSQDLRGDYNEQFF. For the CDR3, the DNA is TGTGCCAGCAGCCAAGATTTGAGGGGGGATTACAATGAGCAGTTCTTC.

CDR3: CASSLGGGLEQYF. The DNA for the CDR3 is TGTGCCAGCAGCTTAGGCGGGGGGCTCGAGCAGTACTTC. The rearrangement links TRBV7-3 to TRBJ2-7; 8 nucleotides align to TRBD2. V lost 2 bases to trimming and J lost 6 bases; unmatched junction nucleotides: 3. The CDR3 has 13 residues. The germline V gene has CDR1 SGHTA and CDR2 FQGTGA.

This clone was observed a few times. The J gene is TRBJ1-2, the V gene TRBV6-5, with 7 bases aligning to TRBD1. Germline values: CDR1 MNHEY, CDR2 SVGAGI. V shed 10 bases, J shed 8 bases, and the junction held 10 bases outside the gene matches. The CDR3 runs 12 residues. The CDR3, as DNA: TGTGCCACACGGGACAGCTTCGAAGGCTACACCTTC. Translated, it gives CATRDSFEGYTF.

This rearrangement joins TRBV7-2 to TRBJ2-3; a possible D gene is TRBD2 (6 bases). Germline V gene data show CDR1 as SGHTA and CDR2 as FQGNSA. V gave up 2 bases and J gave up 3 bases, with 21 bases separating them. This CDR3 has 18 residues. CDR3 DNA: TGTGCCAGCAGCTTATTTCAGAGTGGTTTCGGGGGAACAGATACGCAGTATTTT. Its protein product is CASSLFQSGFGGTDTQYF.

CDR3 coding DNA: TGCGCCAGCAGCCAAGAGGCAGGGACCTCTGGAAACACCATATATTTT. Its protein is CASSQEAGTSGNTIYF. The V gene is TRBV4-1, the J gene TRBJ1-3; D possibly corresponds to TRBD1 (5 bases). This CDR3 spans 16 amino acids. V was cut by 0 bases and J by 0 bases, with 9 bases left in between. Germline V lookup: CDR1 MGHRA, CDR2 YSYEKL.

The J gene is TRBJ1-3, the V gene TRBV2, with a weak D call TRBD1 (6 bases). The germline V gene encodes CDR1 SNHLY and CDR2 FYNNEI. The CDR3 spans 16 residues. Trimming took off 6 bases at V and 0 bases at J, with 15 bases between the two ends. As DNA, the CDR3 is TGTGCCAGCAGCTGGGGCAGGGGAACCTCTGGAAACACCATATATTTT. This gives the protein CASSWGRGTSGNTIYF.

The V and J genes are TRBV5-1 and TRBJ2-3; no reliable D call. The CDR3 contains 16 residues. Germline loops: CDR1 SGHRS, CDR2 YFSETQ. Trimming took 4 bases from V and 0 from J, leaving 15 bases between them. CDR3 DNA sequence: TGCGCCAGCAGCCAATCCGCAAAGACTAGCACAGATACGCAGTATTTT. This codes for CASSQSAKTSTDTQYF.

The V and J genes are TRBV7-3 and TRBJ2-3; the D call may be TRBD1 or TRBD2 (5 bases each). From germline, CDR1 is SGHTA and CDR2 FQGTGA. V lost 6 bases, J lost 6 bases, and 19 bases lay in between. The CDR3 has 15 residues. CDR3 nucleotides: TGTGCCAGCAGACCCAGTGGGACCGAGGGGGATACGCAGTATTTT. It encodes CASRPSGTEGDTQYF.

The J gene is TRBJ2-2, the V gene TRBV2; D remains unclear. The CDR3 extends over 15 amino acids. V was trimmed by 6 bases and J by 3 bases, leaving 14 bases between them. Looked up from germline, CDR1 is SNHLY and CDR2 is FYNNEI. The DNA of the CDR3 is TGTGCCAGCAGCGCCGACGGCGGCGACACCGGGGAGCTGTTTTTT. Encoded protein: CASSADGGDTGELFF. Filled out from reference TRBV2 and TRBJ2-2, the complete variable domain reads EPEVTQTPSHQVTQMGQEVILRCVPISNHLYFYWYRQILGQKVEFLVSFYNNEISEKSEIFDDQFSVERPDGSNFTLKIRSTKLEDSAMYFCASSADGGDTGELFFGEGSRLTVL.

The chain couples TRBV10-3 to TRBJ1-1; 7 nucleotides match TRBD1. Germline V gene sequence: CDR1 ENHRY, CDR2 SYGVKD. V lost 6 bases to trimming and J lost 1 base; unmatched junction nucleotides: 5. The CDR3 is made up of 14 amino acids. The CDR3 DNA sequence: TGTGCCATCAGCCAGGGACAGAGGAACACTGAAGCTTTCTTT. Translation: CAISQGQRNTEAFF.

This chain connects TRBV10-1 to TRBJ2-5, with TRBD2 matching over 7 bases. J lost 5 bases, V lost 2 bases, and 5 bases had no gene match. The germline V gene encodes CDR1 WNHNN and CDR2 SYGVQD (reference sequence). This CDR3 contains 14 residues. The CDR3 coding sequence is TGCGCCAGCAGTGAGGGGATTAGCGGGGAGACCCAGTACTTC. Residues: CASSEGISGETQYF.

V gene TRBV4-1 combines with J gene TRBJ2-3; D might be TRBD1 (7 bases). CDR1 and CDR2 (germline): MGHRA, YSYEKL. The ends were cut back, 6 bases at V and 5 bases at J, with 15 bases in the middle. The CDR3 length is 14 residues. The CDR3 here is CASRPTGRKDTQYF. Written as DNA, the CDR3 is TGCGCCAGCAGACCGACAGGGAGGAAAGATACGCAGTATTTT.

This clone occurred once. The gene calls are TRBV27 and TRBJ1-6; the match to TRBD1 covers 11 bases. After removal of 6 bases from V and 15 bases from J, the junction contained 16 bases not matched to a gene. This CDR3 region has 16 residues. CDR1 is MNHEY, CDR2 SMNVEV, per germline (reference sequence). CDR3 in amino acids: CASSLTGQGAPLRLHF. The CDR3 nucleotides are TGTGCCAGCAGCCTGACCGGACAGGGGGCCCCCCTGCGCCTCCACTTT.

The chain links TRBV27 to TRBJ1-2, with D unclear. The germline CDR1 and CDR2 sequences are MNHEY and SMNVEV (reference sequence). This CDR3 has 14 residues. V lost 5 bases and J lost 7, with 17 bases in between. CDR3: CASSPQEFEGGYTF. CDR3 sequence (DNA): TGTGCCAGCAGTCCTCAGGAGTTCGAGGGTGGCTACACCTTC.

The V and J genes are TRBV14 and TRBJ1-2, with D possibly TRBD1 on 6 matching bases. Germline V gene sequence: CDR1 SGHDN, CDR2 FVKESK. This CDR3 has 14 amino acids. V lost 1 base to trimming and J lost 4 bases, with 10 bases between them. CDR3 in amino acids: CASSQAGDIYGYTF. The CDR3 nucleotides are TGTGCCAGCAGCCAAGCAGGGGACATCTATGGCTACACCTTC.

This clone has a single count. The chain has TRBV4-1 and TRBJ2-7, with TRBD1 identical over 10 bases. The CDR3 is 16 amino acids. With 1 base clipped from V and 5 bases from J, the junction kept 8 bases outside the gene matches. Germline CDR1 reads MGHRA; CDR2 reads YSYEKL. This chain's CDR3 is CASSQVYRDRGHEQYF. The CDR3 DNA follows: TGCGCCAGCAGCCAAGTCTACCGTGACAGGGGGCACGAGCAGTACTTC.